Listed below are T cell receptor beta chains from one sample, sequenced in a study of shared clonotypes between healthy human individuals. The table came from immunoSEQ multiplex PCR; TCRdb's copy has only in-frame clones and leaves some out. The sample lists 850,000 to 1,200,000 clones, about 80% occurring once. The sample was memory CD4+ T cells sorted from blood. The receptors stem from a man younger than 35 in good health. Each CDR3 is given with its conserved first and last residue. Fields, in order: D gene, V gene, J gene, CDR3 length, clone size, CDR3 DNA, CDR3 protein. The D gene is left open where the match is weak. Some rows mark clone size as missing; the rest say once, few, many or name a class of expanded clone.

TRBD2	TRBV4-2	TRBJ2-1	18	-	TGTGCCAGCAGACCGGGGACTAGCCTAAGGGGCTCCTACAATGAGCAGTTCTTC	CASRPGTSLRGSYNEQFF
TRBD1	TRBV5-1	TRBJ1-3	15	-	TGCGCCAGCAGCCTACAGGGGAACGCTGGAAACACCATATATTTT	CASSLQGNAGNTIYF
-	TRBV18	TRBJ2-7	14	-	TGTGCCAGCTCACCACCTTCGGGACTCTTCATGCAGTACTTC	CASSPPSGLFMQYF
TRBD1	TRBV5-1	TRBJ1-2	15	few	TGCGCCAGCAGCTTGGAACCAGGGGGCGGCTATGGCTACACCTTC	CASSLEPGGGYGYTF
TRBD1	TRBV19	TRBJ2-3	16	-	TGTGCCAGTAGTACGGGAACAGGGGTTTACACAGATACGCAGTATTTT	CASSTGTGVYTDTQYF
-	TRBV30	TRBJ1-2	12	few	TGTGCCTGGAGTGGGGTTAGGAATGGCTACACCTTC	CAWSGVRNGYTF
-	TRBV14	TRBJ2-5	13	-	TGTGCCAGCAGCCAATCCCCCCGAGAGACCCAGTACTTC	CASSQSPRETQYF
-	TRBV7-2	TRBJ1-6	12	-	TGTGCCAGCAGCTTAGCGCTGGGTCCCCTCCACTTT	CASSLALGPLHF
-	TRBV5-1	TRBJ2-3	15	-	TGCGCCAGCAGCTTGGATGGGGGGGCGGCAGATACGCAGTATTTT	CASSLDGGAADTQYF
-	TRBV6-6	TRBJ2-3	12	-	TGTGCCAGCAGTGGAACAACAAATACGCAGTATTTT	CASSGTTNTQYF
-	TRBV15	TRBJ2-3	16	few	TGTGCCACCAGCAGATACTTGCCTTCTGGGACAGATACGCAGTATTTT	CATSRYLPSGTDTQYF
-	TRBV30	TRBJ2-7	13	-	TGTGCCTGGGCGGGTGAGGGGTCGGGCGAGCAGTACTTC	CAWAGEGSGEQYF
TRBD1	TRBV2	TRBJ2-7	16	few	TGTGCCAGCACGATGGAAAACAGGGGCTCCCGCTACGAGCAGTACTTC	CASTMENRGSRYEQYF
TRBD1	TRBV19	TRBJ1-5	12	-	TGTGCCAGTAGGGAGAGACAGGGGCCCCAGCATTTT	CASRERQGPQHF
TRBD2	TRBV5-4	TRBJ2-7	16	-	TGTGCCAGCAGCTTGGCCCTAGCGGGAGAAACCTACGAGCAGTACTTC	CASSLALAGETYEQYF
-	TRBV19	TRBJ2-3	14	few	TGTGCCAGTAGTATAGTTAATAGTCCAGATACGCAGTATTTT	CASSIVNSPDTQYF
-	TRBV6-6	TRBJ1-5	14	-	TGTGCCAGCAGACTGGGACGGACCAATCAGCCCCAGCATTTT	CASRLGRTNQPQHF
-	TRBV11-1	TRBJ2-3	15	few	TGTGCCAGCAGCTTAGCGTGGGGCGGCACAGATACGCAGTATTTT	CASSLAWGGTDTQYF
-	TRBV30	TRBJ1-1	12	few	TGTGCCCGTTCGCGGGGGAACACTGAAGCTTTCTTT	CARSRGNTEAFF
-	TRBV7-2	TRBJ1-2	12	-	TGTGCCAGCAGCTCGCGGGATGTCGGGGGTTTCTTC	CASSSRDVGGFF
TRBD2	TRBV4-1	TRBJ2-1	16	-	TGCGCCAGCAGCCATCTCGAGCGGGGCTCCTACAATGAGCAGTTCTTC	CASSHLERGSYNEQFF